These 25 T cell receptor beta chains were sequenced from one sample in a study of CD8 T cells in Susac syndrome. RNA was extracted with the RNeasy kit, and a quantity of roughly 0.5 to 1 ug was reverse transcribed using random hexamers. One entry per CDR3 protein, called by TCRdb with MiXCR from the immunoSEQ multiplex PCR reads. Of under 200,000 distinct CDR3 sequences in the sample, over 85% were seen once. The sequenced sample was CD4+ T cells from PBMCs. The source is a human donor in good health.

The V gene is TRBV2, the J gene TRBJ1-5, with 8 bases identical to TRBD1. This CDR3 comprises 15 residues. Germline V gives CDR1 SNHLY, CDR2 FYNNEI. Trimming removed 6 bases from V and 2 bases from J; junction bases left unmatched: 6. The CDR3 sequence is CASSLTGVGNQPQHF. As DNA, the CDR3 is TGTGCCAGCAGCCTGACAGGGGTGGGCAATCAGCCCCAGCATTTT. Full variable domain (rest looked up from reference TRBV2 and TRBJ1-5): EPEVTQTPSHQVTQMGQEVILRCVPISNHLYFYWYRQILGQKVEFLVSFYNNEISEKSEIFDDQFSVERPDGSNFTLKIRSTKLEDSAMYFCASSLTGVGNQPQHFGDGTRLSIL.

The rearrangement uses TRBV28 and TRBJ1-1; no reliable D call. V was clipped by 1 base and J by 10 bases, with 10 bases between them. Germline-derived CDR1 and CDR2 are MDHEN and SYDVKM. This CDR3 is built from 12 residues. CDR3 loop: CASSLLMARAFF. DNA for the CDR3: TGTGCCAGCAGTTTATTAATGGCGAGAGCTTTCTTT.

This rearrangement joins TRBV7-2 to TRBJ1-2; the D is unclear. Trimming cost V 5 bases and J 3 bases, with 10 bases left between them. CDR1 is SGHTA and CDR2 is FQGNSA in the germline V gene. The CDR3 is made up of 13 amino acids. CDR3 amino acids: CASSPGRDYGYTF. The CDR3 DNA sequence: TGTGCCAGCAGCCCTGGGAGGGACTATGGCTACACCTTC.

The chain joins TRBV29-1 to TRBJ1-2; 7 positions agree with TRBD1. CDR1 and CDR2 (germline): SQVTM, ANQGSEA. The ends lost 4 bases at V and 8 bases at J; junction bases unmatched: 13. The CDR3 runs to 14 residues. The CDR3: CSVATGDSSGGYTF. The CDR3, as DNA: TGCAGCGTTGCAACAGGGGATTCTTCTGGGGGCTACACCTTC.

The chain uses TRBV10-3 and TRBJ1-6, with 8 bases that match TRBD1. Germline assignment: CDR1 ENHRY and CDR2 SYGVKD. The CDR3 sequence is 13 residues long. The V gene end was trimmed by 10 bases and the J gene end by 6 bases; junction bases not matched to a gene: 5. The CDR3 DNA reads as TGTGCCACCGTGGGACAGGTTAATTCACCCCTCCACTTT. Translation gives CATVGQVNSPLHF.

The chain is built from TRBV14 and TRBJ1-1, with unresolved D. V dropped 2 bases and J dropped 6 bases, with 16 bases sitting between them. Germline CDR1 is SGHDN and CDR2 is FVKESK. This CDR3 spans 15 amino acids. In nucleotides, the CDR3 is TGTGCCAGCAGCCAAAAAATCCGGGGAAGTGCTGAAGCTTTCTTT. Translated, it gives CASSQKIRGSAEAFF.

The chain recombines TRBV19 with TRBJ2-7; possible D gene TRBD2, 8 bases. This CDR3 has 14 amino acids. Trimming shortened V by 8 bases and J by 3 bases, and 17 bases separated the two germline ends. Germline V gene lookup returns CDR1 LNHDA and CDR2 SQIVND (reference sequence). CDR3 coding DNA: TGTGCCAGTGCCGGGAGGGGGCGTAGCTACGAGCAGTACTTC. This codes for CASAGRGRSYEQYF. The whole variable domain, remainder taken from reference TRBV19 and TRBJ2-7, is DGGITQSPKYLFRKEGQNVTLSCEQNLNHDAMYWYRQDPGQGLRLIYYSQIVNDFQKGDIAEGYSVSREKKESFPLTVTSAQKNPTAFYLCASAGRGRSYEQYFGPGTRLTVT.

A single count supports this clonotype. J is TRBJ2-7 and V is TRBV6-2 or TRBV6-3; the match to TRBD1 covers 7 bases. The germline CDR1 and CDR2 sequences are MNHEY and SVGEGT. The V gene end was trimmed by 5 bases and the J gene end by 9 bases; junction bases not matched to a gene: 7. This CDR3 contains 12 residues. CDR3 DNA: TGTGCCAGCAGTCCCGGGACAGCGTCGCAGTACTTC. This encodes CASSPGTASQYF.

V is TRBV20-1 and J is TRBJ1-2, with a weak D call TRBD1 (5 bases). Germline V gene sequence: CDR1 DFQATT, CDR2 SNEGSKA (reference sequence). CDR3 length equals 17 residues. Trimming stripped 6 bases from V and 6 bases from J, with 29 bases between. The CDR3 region is CSAGRNSGTQEGDGYTF. The CDR3, as DNA: TGCAGTGCCGGGCGGAATTCTGGGACTCAAGAAGGCGATGGCTACACCTTC.

This sequence joins TRBV6-1 and TRBJ2-7, with D perhaps matching TRBD1 (6 bases). CDR1 and CDR2 from the germline V gene are MNHNS and SASEGT. This CDR3 is built from 13 residues. The V gene lost 3 bases and the J gene lost 3 bases, with 9 bases spanning the gap. The CDR3 spells CASSDPGVYEQYF. Written as DNA, the CDR3 is TGTGCCAGCAGTGACCCAGGGGTCTACGAGCAGTACTTC.

V usage is TRBV7-2 and J usage is TRBJ2-2; 7 nucleotides match TRBD2. CDR1 and CDR2 from the germline V gene are SGHTA and FQGNSA. The CDR3 has 15 residues. With V trimmed by 5 bases and J by 6 bases, 9 bases remained unmatched. CDR3: CASSRVGRDAGELFF. Written as DNA, the CDR3 is TGTGCCAGCAGCCGCGTGGGGAGGGATGCCGGGGAGCTGTTTTTT.

This rearrangement joins TRBV5-6 to TRBJ2-7; a weak D match, TRBD2 (5 bases). The CDR3 sequence is 15 residues long. V lost 0 bases, J lost 1 base, and 11 bases lay in between. Germline loops: CDR1 SGHDT, CDR2 YYEEEE. CDR3 bases: TGTGCCAGCAGCTTGGCCGTCGGGAAATCCTACGAGCAGTACGTC. Translating it yields CASSLAVGKSYEQYV.

This sequence joins TRBV5-1 and TRBJ2-5; D gene ambiguous. The V end lost 6 bases, the J end lost 5 bases, and 17 bases lay between the germline ends. The CDR3 spans 14 residues. Germline CDR1 and CDR2: SGHRS and YFSETQ. The CDR3, as DNA: TGCGCCAGCAAAAATTTGGGATACGAGGAGACCCAGTACTTC. Residues: CASKNLGYEETQYF.

The genes are TRBV6-5 and TRBJ1-2; 7 bases match TRBD1. With 0 bases clipped from V and 4 bases from J, the junction kept 8 bases outside the gene matches. The CDR3 sequence is 16 residues long. Germline V gene sequence: CDR1 MNHEY, CDR2 SVGAGI. CDR3 sequence: CASSYSLTGQTYGYTF. The CDR3 DNA reads as TGTGCCAGCAGTTACTCGCTGACGGGACAGACCTATGGCTACACCTTC.

This clonotype was seen a handful of times. The junction and the germline gene differ at one end; a read error may be behind it. This chain connects TRBV7-7 to TRBJ2-3; the match to TRBD2 covers 9 bases. The CDR3 totals 14 residues. Germline V gene data show CDR1 as SSHAT and CDR2 as FNYEAQ (reference sequence). The CDR3 sequence: CASSSGLATDTQYF. CDR3 coding DNA: TGTGCTAGCAGCTCTGGACTAGCGACAGATACGCAGTATTTT.

This clonotype was seen only once. CDR3 in amino acids: CSGSQGQETQYF. The CDR3 DNA follows: TGCAGTGGATCACAGGGGCAAGAGACCCAGTACTTC. V gene TRBV20-1 combines with J gene TRBJ2-5; 7 positions agree with TRBD1. Germline CDR1 is DFQATT and CDR2 is SNEGSKA (reference sequence). The CDR3 is 12 residues long. With V trimmed by 7 bases and J by 2 bases, 4 bases remained unmatched.

The V gene is TRBV3-1, the J gene TRBJ2-1; 7 nucleotides align to TRBD1. V shed 8 bases, J shed 9 bases, and the junction held 10 bases outside the gene matches. The CDR3 length is 13 residues. Germline lookup yields CDR1 LGHDT and CDR2 YNNKEL (reference sequence). The CDR3 region has the DNA TGTGCCAGCGAGCTACAGGGGAAAGTTGAGCAGTTCTTC. This codes for CASELQGKVEQFF.

The chain combines TRBV20-1 with TRBJ1-2, with no clear D. V was shortened by 4 bases and J by 5 bases, with 8 bases between the two germline ends. The CDR3 is 11 amino acids. CDR1 and CDR2 from the germline V gene are DFQATT and SNEGSKA (reference sequence). The CDR3 coding sequence is TGCAGTGCTATCCGGGGATATGGCTACACCTTC. Amino acid sequence: CSAIRGYGYTF.

The V gene is TRBV4-1, the J gene TRBJ2-5; no clear D gene. V shed 4 bases and J shed 2 bases, with 20 bases lying between them. The germline V gene encodes CDR1 MGHRA and CDR2 YSYEKL. This CDR3 has 17 amino acids. The CDR3 bases are TGCGCCAGCAGCCCCCGTGGTGCCGAGCAAAGACAAGAGACCCAGTACTTC. Encoded protein: CASSPRGAEQRQETQYF.

In nucleotides, the CDR3 is TGTGCCAGCAGCCAAGTCCCCCAGGGCCGGTTCAATGAGCAGTTCTTC. The encoded protein is CASSQVPQGRFNEQFF. The chain uses TRBV3-1 and TRBJ2-1, with D possibly TRBD1 on 5 matching bases. Germline-derived CDR1 and CDR2 are LGHDT and YNNKEL (reference sequence). Trimming shortened V by 1 base and J by 6 bases, and 16 bases separated the two germline ends. This CDR3 is built from 16 residues.

The chain carries TRBV28 and TRBJ1-2, with D maybe TRBD1 (5 bases). The CDR3 extends over 16 amino acids. Germline CDR1 MDHEN, CDR2 SYDVKM. Trimming removed 2 bases from V and 1 base from J, with 14 bases in between. CDR3 sequence reads: CASSLQVQGHNYGYTF. The CDR3 nucleotides read TGTGCCAGCAGTTTACAAGTGCAGGGTCATAACTATGGCTACACCTTC.

The CDR3 DNA reads as TGTGCCAGCAGCCGGCGCGGACTCCTCTACGAGCAGTACTTC. This gives the protein CASSRRGLLYEQYF. The rearrangement uses TRBV28 and TRBJ2-7; D is perhaps TRBD2 (5 bases). This CDR3 contains 14 residues. Germline CDR1 reads MDHEN; CDR2 reads SYDVKM. Deletions cut 6 bases from V and 3 bases from J, with 15 bases between.

The chain couples TRBV14 to TRBJ1-2; D gene unclear. The CDR3 covers 12 residues. V gave up 1 base and J gave up 2 bases, with 2 bases separating them. CDR1 and CDR2 (germline): SGHDN, FVKESK. The CDR3 reads CASSQVNYGYTF. The CDR3, as DNA: TGTGCCAGCAGCCAAGTGAACTATGGCTACACCTTC.

V gene TRBV6-5 combines with J gene TRBJ2-7; 10 bases align to TRBD1. J lost 6 bases, V lost 2 bases, and 1 base had no gene match. The CDR3 has 13 residues. From germline, CDR1 is MNHEY and CDR2 SVGAGI. Here the CDR3 reads CASSYGTGAEQYF. The DNA of the CDR3 is TGTGCCAGCAGTTACGGGACAGGGGCCGAGCAGTACTTC.

This chain uses TRBV14 with TRBJ1-1, with D unclear. Per the germline V gene, CDR1 is SGHDN and CDR2 is FVKESK. V gave up 1 base and J gave up 0 bases, with 9 bases separating them. The CDR3 consists of 15 residues. In DNA, the CDR3 is TGTGCCAGCAGCCAAGCCGGGTTCCTGAACACTGAAGCTTTCTTT. Protein sequence: CASSQAGFLNTEAFF.